The 27 T cell receptor beta chains below were found in one sample sequenced in a study of blood T cell repertoires in COVID-19. Method: immunoSEQ multiplex PCR; TCRdb's copy keeps in-frame clones and lacks some. The table lists roughly 400,000 clones, 88% of them singletons. What was sequenced was PBMCs or T cells enriched from blood (not recorded which). The receptors come from a woman between 35 and 50 years old with acute COVID-19.

The V and J genes are TRBV27 and TRBJ2-2, with a possible D match to TRBD1 (5 bases). This CDR3 spans 13 amino acids. V lost 5 bases, J lost 5 bases, and 9 bases lay in between. The germline CDR1 and CDR2 sequences are MNHEY and SMNVEV (reference sequence). CDR3 bases: TGTGCCAGCAGTCCGCAGGGAACCGGGGAGCTGTTTTTT. Encoded protein: CASSPQGTGELFF.

The chain is built from TRBV10-1 and TRBJ2-5; 7 nucleotides match TRBD2. The CDR3 is made up of 14 amino acids. J lost 4 bases, V lost 0 bases, and 2 bases had no gene match. Germline CDR1 WNHNN, CDR2 SYGVQD (reference sequence). DNA for the CDR3: TGCGCCAGCAGTGAGTCCGGGGAGGGAGAGACCCAGTACTTC. This gives the protein CASSESGEGETQYF.

The genes are TRBV5-4 and TRBJ2-1; 13 bases agree with TRBD2. Germline CDR1 is SGHNT and CDR2 is YYREEE (reference sequence). The CDR3 loop spans 14 amino acids. V dropped 4 bases and J dropped 15; count of bases not matched to a gene: 10. The CDR3 DNA reads as TGTGCCAGCAGCCGACTAGCGGGGGGCCAACATCTGTTCTTC. Encoded protein: CASSRLAGGQHLFF.

This rearrangement joins TRBV9 to TRBJ1-4, with 8 bases that match TRBD1. The CDR3 extends over 14 amino acids. Per germline, CDR1 SGDLS and CDR2 YYNGEE. V trimming: 4 bases; J trimming: 8 bases; junction bases outside the gene matches: 7. The CDR3 DNA reads TGTGCCAGCAGCCGCGGACAGGGAAGGGAAAAACTGTTTTTT. Residues: CASSRGQGREKLFF.

The J gene is TRBJ2-2, the V gene TRBV7-9; possible D gene TRBD2, 6 bases. The CDR3 runs 15 residues. Trimming shortened V by 11 bases and J by 2 bases, and 18 bases separated the two germline ends. Germline V CDR1 and CDR2: SEHNR, FQNEAQ (reference sequence). The CDR3 DNA reads TGTGCCTTACGGGGGAAGGAGGGCAACACCGGGGAGCTGTTTTTT. Translated: CALRGKEGNTGELFF.

This clone was counted a single time. The rearrangement uses TRBV11-2 and TRBJ1-2; D possibly corresponds to TRBD1 (5 bases). Germline V lookup: CDR1 SGHAT, CDR2 FQNNGV. The CDR3 totals 14 residues. Between the trimmed V and J ends, which lost 0 bases and 7 bases, there was a span of 12 bases. Here the CDR3 DNA reads TGTGCCAGCAGCTTAGATAATGTGGGGGGTGGCTACACCTTC. Translating gives CASSLDNVGGGYTF.

V and J are TRBV11-2 and TRBJ2-7; the D gene is possibly TRBD1 (6 bases). Germline-derived CDR1 and CDR2 are SGHAT and FQNNGV. The CDR3 runs to 15 residues. V shed 0 bases and J shed 4 bases, with 13 bases lying between them. CDR3: CASSLEGRGVYEQYF. The CDR3, as DNA: TGTGCCAGCAGCTTAGAGGGCAGGGGCGTTTACGAGCAGTACTTC.

The chain has TRBV11-2 and TRBJ2-5, with D perhaps matching TRBD2 (6 bases). V was shortened by 8 bases and J by 5 bases, with 18 bases between the two germline ends. This CDR3 region has 14 residues. The germline V gene encodes CDR1 SGHAT and CDR2 FQNNGV. CDR3 region: CASSSSAGWETQYF. The CDR3 DNA reads as TGTGCCAGCTCCTCTAGCGCGGGATGGGAGACCCAGTACTTC.

The V and J genes are TRBV12-3 or TRBV12-4 and TRBJ1-2; D is uncertain. The V end was cut by 3 bases, the J end by 8 bases, with 7 bases between. This CDR3 is built from 11 residues. CDR3 bases: TGTGCCAGCAGTTTTATGTCCGGCTACACCTTC. Protein sequence: CASSFMSGYTF.

The V gene is TRBV3-1 (or the pseudogene TRBV3-2), the J gene TRBJ1-1; the D gene is possibly TRBD1 (6 bases). The CDR3 spans 14 residues. Trimming pared 3 bases from V and 2 bases from J, leaving 10 bases between. Germline loops: CDR1 LGHDT, CDR2 YNNKEL (reference sequence). The CDR3 sequence is CASSHTGPNTEAFF. The DNA for the CDR3 is TGTGCCAGCAGCCACACAGGGCCTAACACTGAAGCTTTCTTT.

V is TRBV7-9 and J is TRBJ2-1; 7 positions agree with TRBD2. CDR1 and CDR2 from the germline V gene are SEHNR and FQNEAQ (reference sequence). J was trimmed by 9 bases and V by 6 bases; bases with no gene match: 5. The CDR3 runs to 12 residues. In DNA, the CDR3 is TGTGCCAGCAGATTCTGGGGGGGTGAGCAGTTCTTC. Protein product: CASRFWGGEQFF.

J is TRBJ2-5 and V is TRBV7-2, with 7 bases lining up with TRBD1. Germline V gene data show CDR1 as SGHTA and CDR2 as FQGNSA. The CDR3 is 16 residues long. V lost 1 base and J lost 5; bases outside the gene matches: 10. As DNA, the CDR3 is TGTGCCAGCAGCTTAGGTCCGGCCAGGGGACAGGAGACCCAGTACTTC. Its translation is CASSLGPARGQETQYF.

The chain links TRBV7-8 to TRBJ1-4; 11 bases align to TRBD1. Germline V gene lookup returns CDR1 SGHVS and CDR2 FQNEAQ. CDR3 length: 16 amino acids. The J segment lost 0 bases and the V segment lost 5 bases, leaving 2 bases of the junction unmatched. CDR3: CASSMGQGATNEKLFF. Here the CDR3 DNA reads TGTGCCAGCAGCATGGGACAGGGGGCAACTAATGAAAAACTGTTTTTT.

This clone was observed a handful of times. This chain uses TRBV15 with TRBJ1-2, with 8 positions matching TRBD1. Trimming at V came to 6 bases and at J to 4 bases, leaving 22 bases not matched to a gene. The CDR3 has 19 residues. Per germline, CDR1 LNHNV and CDR2 YYDKDF (reference sequence). The CDR3 bases are TGTGCCACCAGTAGGACCGTGGCAGGGGGCATTAAGTCGGGCTATGGCTACACCTTC. It specifies CATSRTVAGGIKSGYGYTF.

The CDR3 reads CASSSQVNQPQHF. The CDR3, as DNA: TGTGCCAGCAGTTCACAGGTCAATCAGCCCCAGCATTTT. The rearrangement links TRBV2 to TRBJ1-5; possible D gene TRBD1, 5 bases. Germline CDR1 reads SNHLY; CDR2 reads FYNNEI. This CDR3 spans 13 amino acids. Deletions cut 5 bases from V and 3 bases from J, with 8 bases between.

V and J are TRBV7-6 and TRBJ2-7, with 8 bases that match TRBD2. Unmatched junction bases numbered 9, after V lost 5 bases and J lost 0 bases. The germline V gene encodes CDR1 SGHVS and CDR2 FNYEAQ. The CDR3 is 16 residues long. CDR3 amino acids: CASSPLPGGISYEQYF. CDR3 nucleotide sequence: TGTGCCAGCAGCCCCCTCCCGGGAGGGATCTCCTACGAGCAGTACTTC.

The rearrangement links TRBV5-4 to TRBJ2-1, with D maybe TRBD2 (5 bases). In germline, CDR1 is SGHNT, CDR2 YYREEE (reference sequence). The CDR3 has 17 amino acids. V was shortened by 0 bases and J by 3 bases, with 16 bases between the two germline ends. For the CDR3, the DNA is TGTGCCAGCAGCTTGGGGGGAGTTCGTGGCAGCTACAATGAGCAGTTCTTC. It translates to CASSLGGVRGSYNEQFF. Full variable domain (remainder filled in from reference TRBV5-4 and TRBJ2-1): ETGVTQSPTHLIKTRGQQVTLRCSSQSGHNTVSWYQQALGQGPQFIFQYYREEENGRGNFPPRFSGLQFPNYSSELNVNALELDDSALYLCASSLGGVRGSYNEQFFGPGTRLTVL.

This chain connects TRBV20-1 to TRBJ1-2; D unclear. Trimming took off 3 bases at V and 4 bases at J, with 15 bases between the two ends. Per the germline V gene, CDR1 is DFQATT and CDR2 is SNEGSKA (reference sequence). CDR3 length: 14 amino acids. The CDR3 DNA reads TGCAGTGCTAGTGCATACCTAGGAAGCTATGGCTACACCTTC. Its protein product is CSASAYLGSYGYTF.

This clone was recorded once. This chain links TRBV7-2 with TRBJ2-7, with TRBD1 as a possible D gene (6 bases). CDR1 SGHTA and CDR2 FQGNSA come from the germline V gene. Trimming stripped 5 bases from V and 6 bases from J, with 14 bases between. The CDR3 extends over 13 amino acids. CDR3 residues: CASSLNRAGEQYF. CDR3 bases: TGTGCCAGCAGCCTCAACAGGGCGGGCGAGCAGTACTTC. Looking up the rest from reference TRBV7-2 and TRBJ2-7 gives the full variable domain: GAGVSQSPSNKVTEKGKDVELRCDPISGHTALYWYRQSLGQGLEFLIYFQGNSAPDKSGLPSDRFSAERTGGSVSTLTIQRTQQEDSAVYLCASSLNRAGEQYFGPGTRLTVT.

The chain joins TRBV24-1 to TRBJ2-2; 9 nucleotides align to TRBD1. The CDR3 contains 15 residues. In germline, CDR1 is KGHDR, CDR2 SFDVKD. The ends lost 7 bases at V and 7 bases at J; junction bases unmatched: 9. CDR3 in amino acids: CATSTTGGAGGELFF. DNA for the CDR3: TGTGCCACCAGCACCACAGGGGGCGCCGGCGGGGAGCTGTTTTTT.

The chain couples TRBV19 to TRBJ1-2; the D gene is possibly TRBD1 (5 bases). The CDR3 is 15 amino acids. The germline V gene encodes CDR1 LNHDA and CDR2 SQIVND (reference sequence). Trimming cost V 5 bases and J 5 bases, with 18 bases left between them. CDR3 loop: CASSSPMTAGYGYTF. In DNA, the CDR3 is TGTGCCAGTAGTTCCCCAATGACAGCAGGGTATGGCTACACCTTC.

The rearrangement uses TRBV4-1 and TRBJ1-6, with 9 bases fitting TRBD1. Germline lookup yields CDR1 MGHRA and CDR2 YSYEKL. Losses at the gene ends were 3 bases for V and 7 bases for J; bases not matched to a gene: 1. The CDR3 runs 14 residues. CDR3 coding DNA: TGCGCCAGCAGCCACGGACAGGGGAATTCACCCCTCCACTTT. Amino acid sequence: CASSHGQGNSPLHF.

The chain uses TRBV6-1 and TRBJ2-4, with D possibly TRBD2 on 5 matching bases. Trimming cost V 0 bases and J 1 base, with 13 bases left between them. CDR3 length: 17 amino acids. The germline V gene has CDR1 MNHNS and CDR2 SASEGT. The CDR3 protein is CASSEALGGTAKNIQYF. DNA for the CDR3: TGTGCCAGCAGTGAAGCGCTTGGAGGAACTGCCAAAAACATTCAGTACTTC.

This clone was seen a few times. The chain uses TRBV19 and TRBJ1-2; 9 nucleotides agree with TRBD1. Germline V lookup: CDR1 LNHDA, CDR2 SQIVND (reference sequence). With 4 bases clipped from V and 5 bases from J, the junction kept 2 bases outside the gene matches. CDR3 length: 13 amino acids. The chain's CDR3 is CASSTGQGYGYTF. The CDR3 coding sequence is TGTGCCAGTAGTACAGGACAGGGGTATGGCTACACCTTC.

V is TRBV18 and J is TRBJ1-2, with 7 bases matching TRBD1. V lost 4 bases and J lost 6; bases outside the gene matches: 14. This CDR3 comprises 16 residues. Germline loops: CDR1 KGHSH, CDR2 LQKENI. The CDR3 loop reads CASSLLRQGLVDGYTF. The CDR3 region has the DNA TGTGCCAGCTCACTTCTACGACAGGGCCTCGTCGATGGCTACACCTTC.

The chain carries TRBV7-2 and TRBJ1-1; 8 bases align to TRBD1. Trimming removed 4 bases from V and 5 bases from J; junction bases left unmatched: 9. The CDR3 consists of 15 residues. Germline V gene lookup returns CDR1 SGHTA and CDR2 FQGNSA. CDR3 loop: CASSSQTGVGTEAFF. DNA of the CDR3: TGTGCCAGCAGCTCCCAGACAGGGGTCGGGACTGAAGCTTTCTTT.

J is TRBJ2-2 and V is TRBV10-3, with D possibly being TRBD2 (6 bases). Per germline, CDR1 ENHRY and CDR2 SYGVKD. This CDR3 is built from 16 residues. With 8 bases removed from V and 0 bases from J, the gap between germline ends came to 16 bases. CDR3 residues: CAIPRSGRSNTGELFF. The CDR3 DNA reads as TGTGCCATCCCCAGATCGGGGAGGTCGAACACCGGGGAGCTGTTTTTT.